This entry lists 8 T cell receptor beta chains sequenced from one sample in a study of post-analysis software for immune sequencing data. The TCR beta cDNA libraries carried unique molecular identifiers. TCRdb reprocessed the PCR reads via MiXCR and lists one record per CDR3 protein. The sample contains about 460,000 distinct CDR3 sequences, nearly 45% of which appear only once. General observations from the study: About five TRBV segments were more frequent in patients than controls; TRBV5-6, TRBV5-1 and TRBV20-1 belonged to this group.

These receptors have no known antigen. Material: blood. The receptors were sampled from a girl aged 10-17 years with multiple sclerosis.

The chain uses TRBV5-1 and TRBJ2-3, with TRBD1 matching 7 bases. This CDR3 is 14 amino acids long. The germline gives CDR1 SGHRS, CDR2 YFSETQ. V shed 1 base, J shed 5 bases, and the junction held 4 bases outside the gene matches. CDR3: CASSLKGAGDTQYF. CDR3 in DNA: TGCGCCAGCAGCTTGAAGGGGGCAGGAGATACGCAGTATTTT. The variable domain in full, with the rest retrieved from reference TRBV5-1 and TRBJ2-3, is KAGVTQTPRYLIKTRGQQVTLSCSPISGHRSVSWYQQTPGQGLQFLFEYFSETQRNKGNFPGRFSGRQFSNSRSEMNVSTLELGDSALYLCASSLKGAGDTQYFGPGTRLTVL.

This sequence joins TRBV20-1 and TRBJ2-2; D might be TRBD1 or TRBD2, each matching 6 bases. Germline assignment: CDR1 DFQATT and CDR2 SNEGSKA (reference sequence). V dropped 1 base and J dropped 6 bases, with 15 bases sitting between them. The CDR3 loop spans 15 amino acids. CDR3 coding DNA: TGCAGTGCTAGAGCGGGGGCAGGGAAGTCCGGGGAGCTGTTTTTT. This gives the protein CSARAGAGKSGELFF.

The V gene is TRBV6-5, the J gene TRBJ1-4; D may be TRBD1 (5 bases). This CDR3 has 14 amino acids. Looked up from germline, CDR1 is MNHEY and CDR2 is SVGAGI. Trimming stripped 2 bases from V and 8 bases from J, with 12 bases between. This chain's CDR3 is CASSYGTGSEKLFF. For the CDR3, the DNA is TGTGCCAGCAGTTACGGGACGGGGAGCGAAAAACTGTTTTTT.

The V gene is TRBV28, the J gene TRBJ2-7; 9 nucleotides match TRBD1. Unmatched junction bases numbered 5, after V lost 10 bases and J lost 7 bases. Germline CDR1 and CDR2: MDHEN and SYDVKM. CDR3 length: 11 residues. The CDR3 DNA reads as TGTGCCACCCGGGACAGGGTTGAGCAGTACTTC. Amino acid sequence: CATRDRVEQYF.

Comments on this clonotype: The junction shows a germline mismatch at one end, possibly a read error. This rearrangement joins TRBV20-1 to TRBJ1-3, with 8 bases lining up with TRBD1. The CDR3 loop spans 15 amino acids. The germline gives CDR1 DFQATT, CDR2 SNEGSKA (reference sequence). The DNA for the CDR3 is TGCAGTGCTAGAGGGCAGGGGGCGTTTGGAAATACCATATATTTT. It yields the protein CSARGQGAFGNTIYF.

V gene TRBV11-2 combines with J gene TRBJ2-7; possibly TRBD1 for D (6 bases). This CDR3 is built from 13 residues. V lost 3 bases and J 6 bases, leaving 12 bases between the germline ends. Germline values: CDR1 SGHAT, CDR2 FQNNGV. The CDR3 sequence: CASSFNRVTEQYF. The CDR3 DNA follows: TGTGCCAGCAGCTTTAACAGGGTCACCGAGCAGTACTTC.

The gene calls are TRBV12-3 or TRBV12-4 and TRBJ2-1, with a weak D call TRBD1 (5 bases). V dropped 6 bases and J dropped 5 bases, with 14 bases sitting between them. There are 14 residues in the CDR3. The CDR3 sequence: CASRVGAIDNEQFF. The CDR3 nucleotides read TGTGCCAGCAGGGTAGGGGCCATCGACAATGAGCAGTTCTTC.

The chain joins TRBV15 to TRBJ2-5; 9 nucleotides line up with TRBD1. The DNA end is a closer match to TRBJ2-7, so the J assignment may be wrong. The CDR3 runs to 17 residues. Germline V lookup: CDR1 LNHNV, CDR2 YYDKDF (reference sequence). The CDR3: CATSRGGNRGLIYEQYF. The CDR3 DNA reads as TGTGCCACCAGCAGAGGGGGGAACAGGGGGCTAATCTACGAGCAGTACTTC.